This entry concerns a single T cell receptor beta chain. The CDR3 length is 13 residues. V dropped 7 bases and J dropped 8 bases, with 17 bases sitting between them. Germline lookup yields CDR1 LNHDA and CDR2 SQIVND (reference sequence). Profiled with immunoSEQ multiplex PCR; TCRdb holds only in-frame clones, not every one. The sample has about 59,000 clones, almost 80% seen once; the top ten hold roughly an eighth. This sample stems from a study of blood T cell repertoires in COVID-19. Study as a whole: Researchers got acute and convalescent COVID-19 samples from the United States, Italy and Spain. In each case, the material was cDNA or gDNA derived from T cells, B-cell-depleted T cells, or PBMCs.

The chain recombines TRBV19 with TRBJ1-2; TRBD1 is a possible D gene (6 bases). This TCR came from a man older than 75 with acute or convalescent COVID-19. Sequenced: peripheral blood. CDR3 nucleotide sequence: TGTGCCAGTAAGGACGGGGGGCGTGGGGGCTACACCTTC. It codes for CASKDGGRGGYTF.